The table lists the clone carrying this T cell receptor (beta chain) with a few counts. This entry is derived from a study of blood T cells in healthy people across ages. In the study overall: Per every two T cells, about one barcoded beta molecule was captured by template switching.

Samples had at least 7 million PBMCs isolated from them. Alongside a J-beta primer mix, a sample-barcoded 5' primer served in a second PCR lasting roughly 6 to 12 cycles. In TCRdb, the 5' RACE reads were re-called with MiXCR into one record per CDR3 protein. The sample lists fewer than 800,000 distinct CDR3 sequences; 49% were seen once. CDR3 length equals 13 residues. Trimming removed 2 bases at V and 9 bases at J, with 12 bases between. From germline, CDR1 is SGDLS and CDR2 YYNGEE. The chain uses TRBV9 and TRBJ2-1, with unresolved D. The sequenced sample was blood. The TCR comes from a woman aged 55-75 years in good health. The CDR3 region is CASSVLERGEQFF. The CDR3 DNA reads as TGTGCCAGCAGCGTCCTAGAGAGAGGTGAGCAGTTCTTC.